This T cell receptor (beta chain) was observed in a study of blood T cell repertoires in COVID-19. The protocol was immunoSEQ multiplex PCR, while the TCRdb copy is restricted to in-frame clones and leaves out a portion. The repertoire consists of about 330,000 clones, with 80% to 90% occurring once and the leading ten covering approximately 10%. The V gene end was trimmed by 7 bases and the J gene end by 5 bases; junction bases not matched to a gene: 7. Germline V gene data show CDR1 as MDHEN and CDR2 as SYDVKM. CDR3 length: 13 residues. Enrolment of Seattle patients took place during active infection, and they were followed longitudinally.

The chain carries TRBV28 and TRBJ1-2, with 7 positions matching TRBD1. Material for sequencing was peripheral blood. The TCR sequence derives from a man aged 25 to 40 with COVID-19, enrolled during active disease. CDR3 in amino acids: CASNPTGRYGYTF. The CDR3 DNA reads TGTGCCAGCAACCCGACAGGGAGATATGGCTACACCTTC.